The clone carrying this T cell receptor beta chain was detected only a few times. The antigen remains unidentified. This specimen includes other DNA sequences encoding the same CDR3. The data are from a study of a mutant IDH1 vaccine in newly diagnosed glioma. For the study at large: Vaccination began 4-6 weeks post radiotherapy alone, or with temozolomide cycles.

TCRdb's table, derived via immunoSEQ multiplex PCR, lists solely in-frame clones and lacks some. This sample has 55,000 to 65,000 clones; about 79% occur once, and the top ten carry 5.3%. The time point was: week 47, end of study. All doses held 300 ug of mutant IDH1 20-mer peptide, with topical imiquimod. Germline values: CDR1 SGHTA, CDR2 FQGNSA. V gave up 6 bases and J gave up 1 base; unmatched junction bases: 3. The CDR3 spans 13 residues. The sequencing here drew on PBMCs, taken from a glioma patient whose treatment included an IDH1 peptide vaccine. The origin of this receptor is a man aged 50-60 years with glioma. This chain connects TRBV7-2 to TRBJ2-7, with 7 bases aligning to TRBD1. CDR3 bases: TGTGCCAGCAGTGAACAGGGGTCCTACGAGCAGTACTTC. Translation gives CASSEQGSYEQYF.